These 9 T cell receptor beta chains share one sample of origin, sequenced in a study of blood T cells in healthy people across ages. The second PCR ran roughly 6 to 12 cycles with a sample-barcoded 5' primer and J-beta primers. One entry per CDR3 protein, called by TCRdb with MiXCR from the 5' RACE reads. The sample records 700,000 or so distinct CDR3 sequences, around 38% being singletons. The specimen sequenced was blood. The receptors stem from an elderly man in good health.

This clonotype was picked up many times. This chain links TRBV28 with TRBJ2-1; 11 positions agree with TRBD1. This CDR3 comprises 16 residues. V trimming: 7 bases; J trimming: 5 bases; junction bases outside the gene matches: 10. From germline, CDR1 is MDHEN and CDR2 SYDVKM. This CDR3 reads CASNSQGTGGNNEQFF. The CDR3 bases are TGTGCCAGCAACTCACAGGGGACAGGGGGAAACAATGAGCAGTTCTTC.

This clonotype was recorded a few times. V gene TRBV7-2 combines with J gene TRBJ2-7; TRBD2 aligns across 7 bases. The CDR3 is 14 residues long. Per germline, CDR1 SGHTA and CDR2 FQGNSA. Trimming at V came to 1 base and at J to 6 bases, leaving 6 bases not matched to a gene. The CDR3 spells CASSLGGGGFEQYF. The CDR3 coding sequence is TGTGCCAGCAGCTTAGGAGGCGGGGGTTTCGAGCAGTACTTC.

This clonotype was counted between two and nine times. V and J are TRBV7-2 and TRBJ2-1; D is possibly TRBD2 (6 bases). The V gene's germline CDR1 is SGHTA and CDR2 FQGNSA. This CDR3 region has 14 residues. V lost 3 bases and J 7 bases, leaving 13 bases between the germline ends. CDR3: CASSFRWGENEQFF. CDR3 DNA sequence: TGTGCCAGCAGCTTTAGGTGGGGGGAAAATGAGCAGTTCTTC.

This chain links TRBV12-3 or TRBV12-4 with TRBJ2-1; 8 nucleotides align to TRBD1. After removal of 7 bases from V and 7 bases from J, the junction contained 9 bases not matched to a gene. The CDR3 contains 14 residues. Written as DNA, the CDR3 is TGTGCCAGCACACCGAGGACAGGGATGAATGAGCAGTTCTTC. Encoded protein: CASTPRTGMNEQFF.

The rearrangement uses TRBV27 and TRBJ2-3; 8 bases map to TRBD2. The V and J ends lost 7 bases and 4 bases, in that order; junction bases with no gene match: 10. Germline assignment: CDR1 MNHEY and CDR2 SMNVEV (reference sequence). The CDR3 has 15 amino acids. The CDR3 is CASTSRSGSADTQYF. CDR3 DNA: TGTGCCAGCACCTCGAGGAGCGGGAGCGCAGATACGCAGTATTTT.

The chain employs TRBV5-1 and TRBJ2-3; TRBD1 is a possible D gene (6 bases). The CDR3 contains 15 residues. V lost 4 bases and J lost 7, with 19 bases in between. Germline CDR1 and CDR2: SGHRS and YFSETQ. For the CDR3, the DNA is TGCGCCAGCAGCACAGGGACCCCTAGCACTTATACGCAGTATTTT. It encodes CASSTGTPSTYTQYF.

This clonotype was seen repeatedly, ten times or more. V usage is TRBV20-1 and J usage is TRBJ2-1; tentatively, D is TRBD2 (6 bases). The CDR3 sequence is 14 residues long. Germline V lookup: CDR1 DFQATT, CDR2 SNEGSKA (reference sequence). V was trimmed by 0 bases and J by 6 bases, leaving 12 bases between them. CDR3 sequence (DNA): TGCAGTGCTAGAGATCTCACTAGCAGCAATGAGCAGTTCTTC. This codes for CSARDLTSSNEQFF.

V and J are TRBV12-3 or TRBV12-4 and TRBJ1-2, with D uncertain. The CDR3 totals 13 residues. V shed 8 bases and J shed 2 bases, with 12 bases lying between them. The CDR3 DNA follows: TGTGCCAGCTTAAACTTGCCAAACTATGGCTACACCTTC. Its protein is CASLNLPNYGYTF.

This clonotype came up once. The chain employs TRBV28 and TRBJ1-4; a weak D match, TRBD1 (5 bases). Trimming removed 4 bases at V and 4 bases at J, with 13 bases between. The length of the CDR3 is 15 residues. CDR1 MDHEN and CDR2 SYDVKM come from the germline V gene. CDR3 bases: TGTGCCAGCAGTTCAATTGGGACCGATAATGAAAAACTGTTTTTT. Translated, it gives CASSSIGTDNEKLFF.